A few counts support the clone carrying this T cell receptor beta chain. Antigen: not known. This sample stems from a study of T cell repertoires in cytomegalovirus infection. Germline CDR1 DFQATT, CDR2 SNEGSKA (reference sequence). Between the trimmed V and J ends, which lost 6 bases and 3 bases, there was a span of 12 bases. The CDR3 totals 13 residues. TCRdb processed the reads anew with MiXCR; each CDR3 protein has one entry. Of fewer than 900,000 distinct CDR3 sequences in the sample, under 35% were seen once. The rearrangement joins TRBV20-1 to TRBJ1-5; the D is unclear. The specimen comprised cultured CD8+ T cells from PBMCs, sampled from culture after CMV antigen stimulation. The receptor was derived from a human donor in good health (CMV status not recorded). Some clones in this sample may be carry-over from other donors' samples. The CDR3 region has the DNA TGCAGTGCCTCACGCAGGTACAATCAGCCCCAGCATTTT. Residues: CSASRRYNQPQHF.